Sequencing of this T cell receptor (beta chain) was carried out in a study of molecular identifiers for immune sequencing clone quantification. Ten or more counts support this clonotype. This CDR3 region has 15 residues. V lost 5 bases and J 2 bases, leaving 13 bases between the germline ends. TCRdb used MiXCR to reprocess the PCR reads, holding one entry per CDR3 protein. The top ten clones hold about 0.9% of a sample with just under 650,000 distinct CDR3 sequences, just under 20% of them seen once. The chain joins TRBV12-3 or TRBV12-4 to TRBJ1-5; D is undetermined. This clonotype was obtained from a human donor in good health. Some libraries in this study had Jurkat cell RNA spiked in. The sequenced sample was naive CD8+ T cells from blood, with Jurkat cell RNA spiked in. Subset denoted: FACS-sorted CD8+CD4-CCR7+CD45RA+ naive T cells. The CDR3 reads CASSPGDFGNQPQHF. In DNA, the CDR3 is TGTGCCAGCAGTCCTGGAGATTTCGGCAATCAGCCCCAGCATTTT.